A selection of T cell receptor beta chains follows, all from one sample in a study of blood T cell repertoires in COVID-19. TCRdb's table, derived via immunoSEQ multiplex PCR, lists solely in-frame clones and lacks some. The profile covers fewer than 400,000 clones, with around 90% appearing a single time and 15% to 20% taken by the ten largest. Material: PBMCs or T cells enriched from blood (not recorded which). Receptors were obtained from a woman in her thirties who had recovered from COVID-19. Each CDR3 is given with its conserved first and last residue. D genes are given only for firm matches. The size field is filled for only some rows; it gives once, few, many or a size class.

cdr3_aa cdr3_nt d_call j_call clone_size v_call
CASSRTSGNTIYF TGTGCCAGCAGCCGAACATCCGGAAACACCATATATTTT . TRBJ1-3 . TRBV6-2/TRBV6-3
CASSPGAGSGELFF TGTGCCAGCAGCCCAGGGGCCGGGTCCGGGGAGCTGTTTTTT . TRBJ2-2 . TRBV11-3
CATSEGSGRAYEQYF TGTGCCACCAGTGAAGGGAGCGGGAGGGCCTACGAGCAGTACTTC TRBD2 TRBJ2-7 . TRBV24-1
CASSPQGLAANEQFF TGTGCCAGCAGCCCCCAGGGACTAGCAGCGAATGAGCAGTTCTTC TRBD2 TRBJ2-1 . TRBV9
CASSHSGANVLTF TGTGCCAGCAGCCATTCTGGGGCCAACGTCCTGACTTTC . TRBJ2-6 . TRBV7-9
CASSFLDRGGNSPLHF TGTGCCAGCAGTTTCCTAGACAGGGGTGGTAATTCACCCCTCCACTTT TRBD1 TRBJ1-6 . TRBV28
CASSPRGSSVEAFF TGTGCCAGCAGCCCCCGGGGGAGCTCAGTGGAAGCTTTCTTT . TRBJ1-1 . TRBV28
CASGGGRAPYEQYF TGTGCCAGCGGGGGCGGGAGGGCGCCCTACGAGCAGTACTTC TRBD2 TRBJ2-7 . TRBV11-2
CASSKMDGRSYGYTF TGTGCCAGCAGCAAGATGGACGGGAGGAGCTATGGCTACACCTTC . TRBJ1-2 . TRBV6-5
CASSPGGRSNQPQHF TGTGCCAGCAGTCCAGGGGGCAGAAGCAATCAGCCCCAGCATTTT TRBD1 TRBJ1-5 . TRBV6-2/TRBV6-3
CASRDIQNNQPQHF TGTGCCAGCCGGGACATACAGAACAATCAGCCCCAGCATTTT . TRBJ1-5 . TRBV27
CASSQDQEGGRPQHF TGTGCCAGCAGCCAAGATCAAGAAGGGGGTAGGCCCCAGCATTTT . TRBJ1-5 . TRBV4-2
CALGGNTGELFF TGTGCCCTCGGGGGGAACACCGGGGAGCTGTTTTTT . TRBJ2-2 . TRBV28
CASSTSRGLDYGYTF TGTGCCAGCAGCACCTCGAGGGGGCTTGACTATGGCTACACCTTC TRBD1 TRBJ1-2 . TRBV25-1
CASSLPGAGGGETQYF TGTGCCAGCAGCTTACCCGGGGCGGGGGGAGGCGAGACCCAGTACTTC TRBD2 TRBJ2-5 . TRBV7-9
CASSYAGVNTEAFF TGTGCCAGCAGTTACGCTGGAGTGAACACTGAAGCTTTCTTT . TRBJ1-1 . TRBV6-2/TRBV6-3
CSVEVGAGTGELFF TGCAGCGTTGAAGTGGGGGCGGGCACCGGGGAGCTGTTTTTT . TRBJ2-2 . TRBV29-1
CASSITSGVDEQFF TGTGCCAGTAGTATAACTAGCGGCGTCGATGAGCAGTTCTTC TRBD2 TRBJ2-1 . TRBV19
CASSTGTGSGYTF TGTGCCAGCTCCACCGGAACAGGGTCTGGCTACACCTTC . TRBJ1-2 . TRBV18
CASGQFSNQPQHF TGTGCCAGTGGACAGTTTAGCAATCAGCCCCAGCATTTT . TRBJ1-5 . TRBV19
CASSTIAGAQYSNEQFF TGTGCCAGCAGTACCATAGCGGGAGCCCAATACAGCAATGAGCAGTTCTTC TRBD2 TRBJ2-1 . TRBV28
CAISSGNTGELFF TGTGCCATTTCGAGCGGGAACACCGGGGAGCTGTTTTTT . TRBJ2-2 . TRBV12-3/TRBV12-4
CASSLGRAWSSYEQYF TGTGCCAGCAGCCTCGGGAGAGCCTGGAGCTCCTACGAGCAGTACTTC . TRBJ2-7 . TRBV7-9
CASSPFVRADTIYF TGTGCCAGTAGTCCCTTCGTCAGGGCGGACACCATATATTTT . TRBJ1-3 . TRBV19
CASSPGREQFF TGTGCCAGCAGCCCAGGGCGGGAGCAGTTCTTC . TRBJ2-1 once TRBV7-3
CASSVGLYGGRGPDTQYF TGTGCCAGCAGCGTTGGATTGTATGGGGGGAGAGGTCCAGATACGCAGTATTTT . TRBJ2-3 . TRBV11-2
CASSRAGENYEQYF TGTGCCAGCAGCAGAGCGGGGGAAAACTACGAGCAGTACTTC TRBD2 TRBJ2-7 . TRBV6-5